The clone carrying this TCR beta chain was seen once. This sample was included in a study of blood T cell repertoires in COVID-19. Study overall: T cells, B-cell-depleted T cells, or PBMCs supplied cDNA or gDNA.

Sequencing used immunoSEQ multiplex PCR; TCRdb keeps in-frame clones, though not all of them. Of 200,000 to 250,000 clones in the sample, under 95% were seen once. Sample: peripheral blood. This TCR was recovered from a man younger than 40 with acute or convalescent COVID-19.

The CDR3 DNA is TGCGCCAGCAGCTTGGCTCCAGGGGCAGACACCGGGGAGCTGTTTTTT. This sequence encodes CASSLAPGADTGELFF. The chain couples TRBV5-1 to TRBJ2-2; a weak D match, TRBD1 (6 bases). Trimming removed 0 bases from V and 3 bases from J, with 12 bases in between. The CDR3 loop spans 16 amino acids. CDR1 and CDR2 from the germline V gene are SGHRS and YFSETQ.